The 5 T cell receptor beta chains presented below share a single source sample, sequenced in a study of STAT5B mutations in CD4+ large granular lymphocyte leukemia. Produced via immunoSEQ multiplex PCR; TCRdb's table is partial and in-frame only. The sample holds around 32,000 clones, 78% seen once. The sequencing sample was made of CD4+ T cells from blood buffy coats. These receptors all stem from a human donor in good health.

The chain recombines TRBV29-1 with TRBJ2-2; 9 nucleotides agree with TRBD1. The germline V gene encodes CDR1 SQVTM and CDR2 ANQGSEA. With V trimmed by 4 bases and J by 3 bases, 6 bases remained unmatched. The CDR3 has 15 residues. The CDR3 is CSVAQGALDTGELFF. Here the CDR3 DNA reads TGCAGCGTTGCACAGGGGGCATTGGACACCGGGGAGCTGTTTTTT.

This chain joins TRBV25-1 and TRBJ2-5; D gene unclear. The DNA end is a closer match to TRBJ2-7, so the J assignment may be wrong. The germline gives CDR1 MGHDK, CDR2 SYGVNS. The CDR3 contains 14 residues. The CDR3 sequence: CASSRGPASYEQYF. CDR3 bases: TGTGCCAGCAGTCGAGGACCAGCTTCCTACGAGCAGTACTTC.

J is TRBJ2-5 and V is TRBV7-9; possible D gene TRBD2, 6 bases. This CDR3 is built from 14 residues. V lost 5 bases and J lost 4, with 14 bases in between. Per germline, CDR1 SEHNR and CDR2 FQNEAQ (reference sequence). The CDR3 reads CASSGGARGETQYF. The CDR3, as DNA: TGTGCCAGCAGCGGAGGGGCCAGAGGAGAGACCCAGTACTTC.

CDR3 residues: CAWSQGLAGERNEQFF. The CDR3 region has the DNA TGTGCCTGGAGTCAGGGACTAGCGGGAGAGAGGAATGAGCAGTTCTTC. This rearrangement joins TRBV30 to TRBJ2-1; 14 positions match TRBD2. The trim removed 2 bases at V and 7 bases at J, leaving 7 bases unmatched. Germline lookup yields CDR1 GTSNPN and CDR2 SVGIG (reference sequence). This CDR3 has 16 residues.

In its sample, this clone was seen once. The chain combines TRBV7-6 with TRBJ2-7; D remains unclear. With 1 base removed from V and 0 bases from J, the gap between germline ends came to 7 bases. The CDR3 loop spans 14 amino acids. Germline CDR1 is SGHVS and CDR2 is FNYEAQ. The CDR3 DNA follows: TGTGCCAGCAGCTTAGGTGGGCTCTCCTACGAGCAGTACTTC. Protein product: CASSLGGLSYEQYF. The variable domain in full, completed from reference TRBV7-6 and TRBJ2-7, reads GAGVSQSPRYKVTKRGQDVALRCDPISGHVSLYWYRQALGQGPEFLTYFNYEAQQDKSGLPNDRFSAERPEGSISTLTIQRTEQRDSAMYRCASSLGGLSYEQYFGPGTRLTVT.